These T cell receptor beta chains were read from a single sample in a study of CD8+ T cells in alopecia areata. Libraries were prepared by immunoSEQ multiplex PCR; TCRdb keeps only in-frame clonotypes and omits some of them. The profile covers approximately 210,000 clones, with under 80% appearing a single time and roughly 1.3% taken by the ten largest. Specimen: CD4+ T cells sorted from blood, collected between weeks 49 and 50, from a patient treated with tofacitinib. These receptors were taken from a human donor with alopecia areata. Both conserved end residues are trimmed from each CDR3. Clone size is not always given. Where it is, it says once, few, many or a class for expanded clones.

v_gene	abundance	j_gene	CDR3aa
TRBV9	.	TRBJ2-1	ASSVDSGQYNEQF
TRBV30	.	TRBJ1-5	AWSMGSNQPQH
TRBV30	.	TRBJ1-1	AWGPREAF
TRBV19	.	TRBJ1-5	ASSIKDSNQPQH
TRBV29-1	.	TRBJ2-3	SVIPSTDTQY
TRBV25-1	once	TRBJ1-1	ASQGRLETEAF
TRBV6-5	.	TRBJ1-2	ASRDWGYGYT
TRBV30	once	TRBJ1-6	AWSGAGPKNSPLH
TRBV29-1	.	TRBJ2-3	SVRPTSPTDTQY
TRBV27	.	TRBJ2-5	AASGQGRETQY
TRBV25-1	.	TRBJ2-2	ASSESGQGISGELF
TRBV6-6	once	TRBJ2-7	ASSLVNEQY
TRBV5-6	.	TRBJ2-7	ASSFMAGLASYEQY
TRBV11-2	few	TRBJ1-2	ASSLGDHYGYT
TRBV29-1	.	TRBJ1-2	SVAMGGYT
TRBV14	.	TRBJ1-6	ASSQMDRVGSPLH
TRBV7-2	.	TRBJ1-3	ASSLVGGLVGNTIY
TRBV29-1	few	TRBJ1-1	SVEVRGTEAF
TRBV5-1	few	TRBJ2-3	ASSLAGVGTDTQY
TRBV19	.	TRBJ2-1	ASQGGGTRGEQF
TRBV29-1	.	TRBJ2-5	SVGWETQY
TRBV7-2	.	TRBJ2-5	ASSRQETQY
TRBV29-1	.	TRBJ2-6	SVDTMGAGANVLT
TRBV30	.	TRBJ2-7	AWSVRQGVIYEQY
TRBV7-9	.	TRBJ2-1	ASSLVAGASSYNEQF
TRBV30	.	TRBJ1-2	AWWTGSGYT
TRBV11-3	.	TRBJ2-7	ASSLGLAGEQY
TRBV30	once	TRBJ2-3	ASRLAGAVDTQY
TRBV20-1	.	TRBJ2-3	SGSTDTQY
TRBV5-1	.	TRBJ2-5	ASSLSGEETQY
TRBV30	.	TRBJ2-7	AWSVLGGGYEQY
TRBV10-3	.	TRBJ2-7	AISESGQISREQY
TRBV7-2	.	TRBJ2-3	ASSLDGQVWS
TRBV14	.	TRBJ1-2	ASSQGSRGDGYT
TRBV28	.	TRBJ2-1	ASPSRNEQF
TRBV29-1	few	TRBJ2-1	SVATLAPHNEQF
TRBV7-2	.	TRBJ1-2	ASSLDLPGVGYT
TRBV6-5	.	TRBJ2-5	ASSRGRDRAKTQY